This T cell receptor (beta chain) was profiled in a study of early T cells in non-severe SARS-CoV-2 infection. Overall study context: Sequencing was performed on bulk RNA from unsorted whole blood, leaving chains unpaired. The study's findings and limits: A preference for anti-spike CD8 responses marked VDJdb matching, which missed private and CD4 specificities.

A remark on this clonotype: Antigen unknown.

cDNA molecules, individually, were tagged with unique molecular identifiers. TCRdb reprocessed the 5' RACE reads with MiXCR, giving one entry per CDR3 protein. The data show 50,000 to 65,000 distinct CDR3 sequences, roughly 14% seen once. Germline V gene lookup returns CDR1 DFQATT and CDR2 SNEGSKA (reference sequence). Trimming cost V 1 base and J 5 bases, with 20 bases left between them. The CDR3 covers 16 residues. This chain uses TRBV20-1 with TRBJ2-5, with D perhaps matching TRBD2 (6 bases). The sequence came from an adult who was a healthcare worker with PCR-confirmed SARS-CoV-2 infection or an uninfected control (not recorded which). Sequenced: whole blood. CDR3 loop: CSARAQRTPREETQYF. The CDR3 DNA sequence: TGCAGTGCTAGAGCCCAGCGGACCCCCCGGGAGGAGACCCAGTACTTC.